Each of the 5 T cell receptor beta chains below was sequenced from the same sample in a study of early T cells in non-severe SARS-CoV-2 infection. TCRdb reprocessed the 5' RACE reads via MiXCR and lists one record per CDR3 protein. Among fewer than 100,000 distinct CDR3 sequences listed, roughly 12% were seen once. Sequencing input: whole blood. All receptors derive from an adult who was a healthcare worker with PCR-confirmed SARS-CoV-2 infection or an uninfected control (not recorded which).

In this sample, this clonotype turned up once. A read error is possible here, since a much larger clone lies one base away. The missing conserved phenylalanine or tryptophan at the end of this CDR3 makes a read error likely. The CDR3 protein is CASSSGTSGSVSTDTQYS. The CDR3 DNA reads as TGTGCCAGCAGTTCCGGGACTAGCGGGAGTGTTAGCACAGATACGCAGTATTCT. The chain combines TRBV28 with TRBJ2-3, with 14 bases lining up with TRBD2. Germline loops: CDR1 MDHEN, CDR2 SYDVKM. Trimming took 4 bases from V and 0 from J; bases not matched to a gene: 6. The CDR3 has 18 residues.

J is TRBJ2-1 and V is TRBV10-3; TRBD2 matches at 9 bases. Germline loops: CDR1 ENHRY, CDR2 SYGVKD. The CDR3 sequence is 15 residues long. V lost 3 bases to trimming and J lost 9 bases; unmatched junction nucleotides: 9. For the CDR3, the DNA is TGTGCCATCAGTGATCTAGCGGGAAAAGGAGGTGAGCAGTTCTTC. Protein: CAISDLAGKGGEQFF.

Many counts were recorded for this clonotype. The chain combines TRBV4-1 with TRBJ1-1; TRBD1 might be the D (5 bases). The CDR3 totals 15 residues. The V end was cut by 1 base, the J end by 5 bases, with 14 bases between. In germline, CDR1 is MGHRA, CDR2 YSYEKL. CDR3 nucleotides: TGCGCCAGCAGCCAAGGGGCAGGGCGGGGGACTGAAGCTTTCTTT. Protein product: CASSQGAGRGTEAFF.

Many counts were recorded for this clonotype. The chain couples TRBV6-6 to TRBJ1-1; 8 bases match TRBD1. This CDR3 region has 15 residues. The germline CDR1 and CDR2 sequences are MNHNY and SVGAGI (reference sequence). The ends lost 0 bases at V and 1 base at J; junction bases unmatched: 1. This CDR3 reads CASSYSDRANTEAFF. CDR3 coding DNA: TGTGCCAGCAGTTACTCGGACAGGGCGAACACTGAAGCTTTCTTT.

The rearrangement links TRBV11-2 to TRBJ2-7; 8 bases are shared with TRBD2. The CDR3 consists of 15 residues. Germline values: CDR1 SGHAT, CDR2 FQNNGV. V lost 5 bases and J lost 1; bases outside the gene matches: 7. As DNA, the CDR3 is TGTGCCAGCAGCGCTAGCGGGTCTGGGTCCTACGAGCAGTACTTC. Protein product: CASSASGSGSYEQYF.